These 21 T cell receptor beta chains share one sample of origin, sequenced in a study of cytomegalovirus exposure and HLA in healthy donors. This PCR relied on a set of 60 Vbeta primers and 13 Jbeta primers. The repertoire was sequenced with immunoSEQ multiplex PCR; TCRdb's copy has only in-frame clones and lacks some. The sample has around 110,000 clones, about 68% seen once; the top ten hold more than 8%. The specimen sequenced was PBMCs. The source is a woman aged 40 to 55 in good health and CMV-seropositive.

The V call is TRBV4-3, the J call TRBJ2-1, with TRBD1 as a possible D gene (5 bases). The CDR3 sequence is 15 residues long. V lost 0 bases, J lost 9 bases, and 15 bases lay in between. The germline V gene has CDR1 LGHNA and CDR2 YSLEER. The DNA of the CDR3 is TGCGCCAGCAGCCAAGAACCCATCCTCCAGGGTGAGCAGTTCTTC. Protein product: CASSQEPILQGEQFF.

CDR3 protein: CASSQDWETSGTDTQYF. The CDR3 DNA reads TGCGCCAGCAGCCAAGATTGGGAGACTAGCGGCACAGATACGCAGTATTTT. The V call is TRBV4-1, the J call TRBJ2-3; TRBD2 aligns across 8 bases. The V gene end was trimmed by 0 bases and the J gene end by 1 base; junction bases not matched to a gene: 6. CDR3 length: 17 amino acids. Per the germline V gene, CDR1 is MGHRA and CDR2 is YSYEKL.

The V gene is TRBV5-1, the J gene TRBJ1-2; D might be TRBD1 (5 bases). Trimming left V 4 bases short and J 2 bases short, with 12 bases between. Germline-derived CDR1 and CDR2 are SGHRS and YFSETQ. This CDR3 comprises 14 residues. CDR3 residues: CASSPDGGNYGYTF. The CDR3, as DNA: TGCGCCAGCAGCCCCGATGGGGGGAACTATGGCTACACCTTC.

This chain connects TRBV4-1 to TRBJ2-7; TRBD1 matches 7 bases. CDR3 length: 17 residues. Trimming removed 2 bases from V and 0 bases from J; junction bases left unmatched: 10. Germline values: CDR1 MGHRA, CDR2 YSYEKL. The CDR3 loop is CASSQPLRGTASYEQYF. In nucleotides, the CDR3 is TGCGCCAGCAGCCAACCTCTGCGAGGGACAGCCTCCTACGAGCAGTACTTC.

The CDR3, as DNA: TGCGCCATCCACTTGCCGGGACAGCAGAACACTGAAGCTTTCTTT. Protein sequence: CAIHLPGQQNTEAFF. J is TRBJ1-1 and V is TRBV4-3, with TRBD1 matching over 7 bases. CDR3 length: 15 residues. Germline V gene lookup returns CDR1 LGHNA and CDR2 YSLEER. The junction had 12 bases not matched to a gene; V was cut back by 10 bases and J by 1 base.

The rearrangement links TRBV6-5 to TRBJ2-7; TRBD1 aligns across 7 bases. This CDR3 spans 14 amino acids. The germline gives CDR1 MNHEY, CDR2 SVGAGI. Germline trimming cut 4 bases from V and 6 bases from J; bases unmatched to any gene: 9. The CDR3 spells CASSSRTGRREQYF. Here the CDR3 DNA reads TGTGCCAGCAGTTCGCGGACAGGAAGGCGCGAGCAGTACTTC.

The chain employs TRBV21-1 and TRBJ2-7; TRBD1 was called by the table and not checked on the DNA. TRBV21-1 is recorded as a pseudogene. The CDR3 is made up of 16 amino acids. The CDR3 loop is CASSKAGRAEGDEQYF. The CDR3, as DNA: TGTGCCAGCAGCAAAGCTGGAAGGGCCGAAGGGGACGAGCAGTACTTC.

The chain couples TRBV7-9 to TRBJ2-5; 9 bases match TRBD1. The CDR3 totals 16 residues. CDR1 SEHNR and CDR2 FQNEAQ come from the germline V gene (reference sequence). Trimming at V came to 5 bases and at J to 3 bases, leaving 10 bases not matched to a gene. The CDR3 nucleotides are TGTGCCAGCAGCGTGCCACACACAGGGGGCGAAGAGACCCAGTACTTC. It is translated as CASSVPHTGGEETQYF.

There are a few counts of this clone. Additional DNA sequences in this sample encode the identical CDR3. This sequence joins TRBV2 and TRBJ2-7, with TRBD2 as a possible D gene (6 bases). The CDR3 covers 13 residues. Looked up from germline, CDR1 is SNHLY and CDR2 is FYNNEI. V lost 6 bases to trimming and J lost 2 bases, with 11 bases between them. The CDR3 region has the DNA TGTGCCAGCAGGGAGGGTACAGCCTACGAGCAGTACTTC. Residues: CASREGTAYEQYF.

The gene calls are TRBV2 and TRBJ1-2; no clear D. The CDR3 consists of 12 residues. The ends were cut back, 6 bases at V and 8 bases at J, with 13 bases in the middle. The germline V gene has CDR1 SNHLY and CDR2 FYNNEI. CDR3 sequence: CASSLVGPGYTF. The CDR3, as DNA: TGTGCCAGCAGCCTCGTTGGGCCCGGCTACACCTTC.

The J gene is TRBJ2-7, the V gene TRBV11-2; the match to TRBD2 covers 11 bases. The trim removed 4 bases at V and 4 bases at J, leaving 12 bases unmatched. The CDR3 consists of 17 residues. From germline, CDR1 is SGHAT and CDR2 FQNNGV. The CDR3 sequence is CASSSSALAGGRYEQYF. In DNA, the CDR3 is TGTGCCAGCAGCTCGAGCGCTCTAGCGGGAGGCCGGTACGAGCAGTACTTC. Complete variable domain (other parts from reference TRBV11-2 and TRBJ2-7): EAGVAQSPRYKIIEKRQSVAFWCNPISGHATLYWYQQILGQGPKLLIQFQNNGVVDDSQLPKDRFSAERLKGVDSTLKIQPAKLEDSAVYLCASSSSALAGGRYEQYFGPGTRLTVT.

The CDR3 sequence is CASSQDWTSEGETQYF. CDR3 in DNA: TGCGCCAGCAGCCAAGACTGGACTAGCGAGGGAGAGACCCAGTACTTC. The rearrangement uses TRBV4-3 and TRBJ2-5; 9 nucleotides align to TRBD2. Unmatched junction bases numbered 6, after V lost 0 bases and J lost 4 bases. The CDR3 covers 16 residues. CDR1 is LGHNA and CDR2 is YSLEER in the germline V gene.

The chain is built from TRBV5-1 and TRBJ2-7, with a tentative D call TRBD1 (5 bases). The CDR3 runs 14 residues. Trimming took off 1 base at V and 2 bases at J, with 10 bases between the two ends. CDR1 is SGHRS and CDR2 is YFSETQ in the germline V gene. The CDR3 is CASSLRTPAYEQYF. CDR3 DNA sequence: TGCGCCAGCAGCTTGCGGACACCCGCCTACGAGCAGTACTTC.

The rearrangement uses TRBV11-2 and TRBJ1-1; no clear D gene. Per germline, CDR1 SGHAT and CDR2 FQNNGV. V shed 2 bases and J shed 9 bases, with 16 bases lying between them. The CDR3 is 14 residues long. The CDR3 DNA is TGTGCCAGCAGCTTAATGAGGGTATCACCTAAAGCTTTCTTT. This sequence encodes CASSLMRVSPKAFF.

The chain carries TRBV5-1 and TRBJ2-2; 9 bases align to TRBD1. Per the germline V gene, CDR1 is SGHRS and CDR2 is YFSETQ. The trim removed 4 bases at V and 5 bases at J, leaving 6 bases unmatched. CDR3 length: 15 amino acids. The CDR3: CASSTTGTGTGELFF. The CDR3 nucleotides are TGCGCCAGCAGCACAACCGGGACAGGGACCGGGGAGCTGTTTTTT.

As regards this clone: One end of the junction is discordant with germline, which a read error may explain. V gene TRBV7-9 combines with J gene TRBJ2-7, with a tentative D call TRBD1 (5 bases). The germline V gene encodes CDR1 SEHNR and CDR2 FQNEAQ (reference sequence). This CDR3 is 12 amino acids long. The CDR3 reads CSSRHQQDLQYF. CDR3 coding DNA: TGTTCCAGCAGGCATCAACAGGATCTGCAGTACTTC.

This clone was seen only once. The chain is built from TRBV15 and TRBJ1-4, with D unclear. There are 15 residues in the CDR3. V lost 0 bases, J lost 5 bases, and 10 bases lay in between. Germline loops: CDR1 LNHNV, CDR2 YYDKDF (reference sequence). Here the CDR3 reads CATSRDWQKNEKLFF. CDR3 coding DNA: TGTGCCACCAGCAGAGATTGGCAGAAGAATGAAAAACTGTTTTTT.

The sample holds a few counts of this clone. The gene calls are TRBV29-1 and TRBJ2-2, with 10 bases that match TRBD1. The germline CDR1 and CDR2 sequences are SQVTM and ANQGSEA. The CDR3 length is 13 residues. Trimming cost V 3 bases and J 6 bases; bases outside gene matches: 1. CDR3: CSVDGTGAGELFF. Here the CDR3 DNA reads TGCAGCGTTGATGGGACAGGGGCCGGGGAGCTGTTTTTT.

J is TRBJ2-4 and V is TRBV29-1; possible D gene TRBD1, 6 bases. CDR1 is SQVTM, CDR2 ANQGSEA, per germline. Deletions cut 4 bases from V and 8 bases from J, with 9 bases between. The CDR3 spans 11 residues. CDR3 bases: TGCAGCGTTGCCAGGGGTGACATTCAGTACTTC. The encoded protein is CSVARGDIQYF.

The chain recombines TRBV14 with TRBJ2-7; no reliable D call. V lost 1 base and J lost 2, with 6 bases in between. Per germline, CDR1 SGHDN and CDR2 FVKESK. The CDR3 has 13 amino acids. This CDR3 is CASSQAVPYEQYF. The CDR3 region has the DNA TGTGCCAGCAGCCAAGCTGTTCCCTACGAGCAGTACTTC.

This chain joins TRBV7-2 and TRBJ2-7, with 12 bases that match TRBD2. The junction had 3 bases not matched to a gene; V was cut back by 5 bases and J by 4 bases. This CDR3 comprises 14 residues. Germline CDR1 reads SGHTA; CDR2 reads FQGNSA. The CDR3: CASSTSGRLYEQYF. CDR3 nucleotide sequence: TGTGCCAGCAGCACTAGCGGGAGGTTGTACGAGCAGTACTTC.